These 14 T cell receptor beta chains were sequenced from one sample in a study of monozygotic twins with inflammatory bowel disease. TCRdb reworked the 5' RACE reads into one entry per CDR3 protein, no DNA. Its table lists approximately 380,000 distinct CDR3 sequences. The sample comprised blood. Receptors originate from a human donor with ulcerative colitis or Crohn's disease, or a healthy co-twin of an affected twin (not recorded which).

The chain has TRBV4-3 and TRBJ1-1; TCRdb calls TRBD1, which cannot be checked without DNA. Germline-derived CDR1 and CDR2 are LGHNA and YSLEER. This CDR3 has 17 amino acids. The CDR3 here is CASSRLSARIVNTEAFF.

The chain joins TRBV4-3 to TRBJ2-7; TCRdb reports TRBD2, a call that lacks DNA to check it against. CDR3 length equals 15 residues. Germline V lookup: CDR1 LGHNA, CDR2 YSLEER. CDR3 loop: CASSQVPSALYEQYF.

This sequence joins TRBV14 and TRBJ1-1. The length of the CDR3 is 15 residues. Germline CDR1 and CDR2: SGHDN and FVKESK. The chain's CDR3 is CASSQVAGWITEAFF.

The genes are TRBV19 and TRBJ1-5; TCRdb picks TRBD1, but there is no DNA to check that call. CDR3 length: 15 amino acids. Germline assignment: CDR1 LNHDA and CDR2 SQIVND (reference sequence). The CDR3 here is CASSTGTEWAQPQHF.

This chain's CDR3 is CASSLAPPTVNTEAFF. J is TRBJ1-1 and V is TRBV12-3 or TRBV12-4; TCRdb picks TRBD1, but there is no DNA to check that call. The CDR3 has 16 residues.

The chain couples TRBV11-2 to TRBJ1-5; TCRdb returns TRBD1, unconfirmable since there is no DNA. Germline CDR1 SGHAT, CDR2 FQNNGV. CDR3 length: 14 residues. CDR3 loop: CASSRQRVRQPQHF.

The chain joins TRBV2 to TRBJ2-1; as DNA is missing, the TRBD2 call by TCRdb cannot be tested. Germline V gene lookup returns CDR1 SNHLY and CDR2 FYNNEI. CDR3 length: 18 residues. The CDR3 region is CASSGEGLSVPSYNEQFF.

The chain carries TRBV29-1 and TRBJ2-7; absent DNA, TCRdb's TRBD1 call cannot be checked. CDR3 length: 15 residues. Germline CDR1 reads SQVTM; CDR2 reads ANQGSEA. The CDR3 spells CSVEVRGRRSYEQYF.

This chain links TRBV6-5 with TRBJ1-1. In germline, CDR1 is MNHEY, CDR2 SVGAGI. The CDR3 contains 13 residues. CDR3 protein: CASSLLSASEAFF.

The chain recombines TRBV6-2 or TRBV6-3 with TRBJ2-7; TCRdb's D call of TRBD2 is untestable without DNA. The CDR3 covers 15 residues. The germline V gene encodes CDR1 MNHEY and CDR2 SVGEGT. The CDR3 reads CASQEEGRASYEQYF.

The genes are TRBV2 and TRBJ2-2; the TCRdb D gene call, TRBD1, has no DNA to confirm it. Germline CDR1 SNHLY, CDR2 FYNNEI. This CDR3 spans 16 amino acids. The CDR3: CASSSSGGAYTGELFF.

The chain's CDR3 is CASRTGTGLQPQHF. The J gene is TRBJ1-5, the V gene TRBV10-1; TCRdb gives TRBD1 as the D gene, but with no DNA this cannot be confirmed. The CDR3 length is 14 residues. CDR1 is WNHNN and CDR2 is SYGVQD in the germline V gene (reference sequence).

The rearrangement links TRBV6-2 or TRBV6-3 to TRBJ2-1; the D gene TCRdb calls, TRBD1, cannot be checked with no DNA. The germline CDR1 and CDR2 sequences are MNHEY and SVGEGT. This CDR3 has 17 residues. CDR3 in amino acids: CASSYYQVPGAYNEQFF.

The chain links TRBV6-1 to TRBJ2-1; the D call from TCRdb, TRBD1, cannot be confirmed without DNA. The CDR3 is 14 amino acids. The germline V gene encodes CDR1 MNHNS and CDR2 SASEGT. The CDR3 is CATEYGQGANEQFF.